This T cell receptor (beta chain) is drawn from a study of neoadjuvant nivolumab and ipilimumab in lung cancer. Points from the study as a whole: Only two of four nivolumab-treated tumors gained richness and clonality by surgery. Resected-tumor TCR richness correlated positively with pretherapy blood richness.

This clone is classed as medium-sized. Its antigen is currently unknown. The CDR3 extends over 13 amino acids. CDR1 is MNHEY and CDR2 is SMNVEV in the germline V gene (reference sequence). Losses at the gene ends were 6 bases for V and 9 bases for J; bases not matched to a gene: 7. Only in-frame clones appear in the TCRdb table, and some are missing; sequencing was by immunoSEQ multiplex PCR. The sample contains roughly 28,000 clones, around 76% of which appear only once. The chain employs TRBV27 and TRBJ2-4, with 8 bases that match TRBD2. The material was tumor tissue, obtained after neoadjuvant nivolumab, alone or with ipilimumab, at or shortly before surgery. The sequence was collected from an adult with non-small cell lung cancer. DNA of the CDR3: TGTGCCAGCAGACTCCCGGGGACTAGCATTCAGTACTTC. Residues: CASRLPGTSIQYF.